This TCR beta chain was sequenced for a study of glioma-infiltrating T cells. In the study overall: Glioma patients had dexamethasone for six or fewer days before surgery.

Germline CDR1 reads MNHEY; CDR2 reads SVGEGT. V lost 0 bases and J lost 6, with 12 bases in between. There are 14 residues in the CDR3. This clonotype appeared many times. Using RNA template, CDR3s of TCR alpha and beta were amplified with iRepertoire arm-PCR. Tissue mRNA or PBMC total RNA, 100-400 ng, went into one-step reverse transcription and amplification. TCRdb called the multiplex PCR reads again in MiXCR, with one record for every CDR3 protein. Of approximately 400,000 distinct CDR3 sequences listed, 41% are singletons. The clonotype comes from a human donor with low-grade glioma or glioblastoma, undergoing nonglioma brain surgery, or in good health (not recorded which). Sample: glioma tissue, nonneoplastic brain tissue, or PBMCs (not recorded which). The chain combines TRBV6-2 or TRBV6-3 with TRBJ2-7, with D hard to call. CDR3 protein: CASSYSKVSFEQYF. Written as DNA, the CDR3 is TGTGCCAGCAGTTACTCGAAGGTTTCGTTCGAGCAGTACTTC.